This T cell receptor beta chain derives from a study of blood T cell repertoires in COVID-19. Only in-frame clones appear in the TCRdb table, and some are missing; sequencing was by immunoSEQ multiplex PCR. The sample lists 250,000 or so clones; 70% to 90% were seen once. The sequenced sample consisted of peripheral blood. The receptor was isolated from a middle-aged woman who had recovered from COVID-19.

The CDR3 sequence: CASSPGPGSETQYF. The CDR3 nucleotides are TGTGCCAGCAGCCCCGGACCGGGATCAGAGACCCAGTACTTC. The V and J genes are TRBV7-6 and TRBJ2-5; weak D call: TRBD2 (5 bases). V lost 5 bases, J lost 4 bases, and 14 bases lay in between. CDR1 and CDR2 from the germline V gene are SGHVS and FNYEAQ. This CDR3 contains 14 residues.